These 30 T cell receptor beta chains originate from one sample sequenced in a study of response to subunit inactivated influenza vaccine. One entry per CDR3 protein, called by TCRdb with MiXCR from the RT-PCR reads. The repertoire has roughly 780,000 distinct CDR3 sequences, around 18% of them found once; the top ten carry about a tenth. The input for sequencing was PBMCs from blood, taken approximately 5 days after vaccination. Source of these receptors: a man in his fifties or sixties who received an inactivated influenza vaccine.

This clonotype was counted only a few times. The chain links TRBV7-6 to TRBJ1-1, with TRBD1 identical over 8 bases. This CDR3 is built from 14 residues. V was clipped by 5 bases and J by 3 bases; unmatched bases: 5. The germline V gene has CDR1 SGHVS and CDR2 FNYEAQ. The CDR3 nucleotides read TGTGCCAGCAGCGGTGACAGGGGATACACTGAAGCTTTCTTT. Its protein is CASSGDRGYTEAFF.

The V and J genes are TRBV7-2 and TRBJ2-3, with 7 bases matching TRBD1. Germline CDR1 is SGHTA and CDR2 is FQGNSA. V lost 6 bases, J lost 0 bases, and 6 bases stayed unmatched. The CDR3 runs 15 residues. The CDR3 bases are TGTGCCAGCAGATTTAGCAGGGGGAGCACAGATACGCAGTATTTT. It yields the protein CASRFSRGSTDTQYF.

In its sample, this clonotype was seen many times. The chain couples TRBV7-8 to TRBJ2-7; D not resolved. Germline assignment: CDR1 SGHVS and CDR2 FQNEAQ. This CDR3 comprises 13 residues. Trimming pared 4 bases from V and 6 bases from J, leaving 13 bases between. CDR3 region: CASSYTRELEQYF. The CDR3 DNA reads as TGTGCCAGCAGCTACACACGAGAGCTCGAGCAGTACTTC.

The CDR3 reads CASSLIAGRIHTIYF. The CDR3, as DNA: TGTGCCAGCAGCTTAATCGCCGGCAGGATACACACCATATATTTT. The chain combines TRBV11-2 with TRBJ1-3, with D hard to call. Trimming took off 2 bases at V and 8 bases at J, with 16 bases between the two ends. CDR1 is SGHAT and CDR2 is FQNNGV in the germline V gene. The CDR3 contains 15 residues.

The V call is TRBV10-3, the J call TRBJ2-2; 8 nucleotides agree with TRBD2. J lost 0 bases, V lost 4 bases, and 16 bases had no gene match. This CDR3 spans 20 amino acids. The germline V gene has CDR1 ENHRY and CDR2 SYGVKD. CDR3 in DNA: TGTGCCATCAGTGCCACTAGAGCCACGACTAGCGCCTCGAACACCGGGGAGCTGTTTTTT. Encoded protein: CAISATRATTSASNTGELFF.

This clonotype was detected only a few times. This chain joins TRBV3-1 and TRBJ1-2, with D unclear. The CDR3 totals 13 residues. Germline lookup yields CDR1 LGHDT and CDR2 YNNKEL (reference sequence). V lost 0 bases and J 6 bases, leaving 8 bases between the germline ends. This CDR3 reads CASSQDRWDGYTF. In DNA form, the CDR3 reads TGTGCCAGCAGCCAAGATAGGTGGGATGGCTACACCTTC.

This clonotype was detected ten times or more. This chain joins TRBV7-2 and TRBJ2-3; the D gene is possibly TRBD1 (5 bases). V lost 6 bases and J 1 base, leaving 14 bases between the germline ends. The CDR3 consists of 15 residues. Germline V gene data show CDR1 as SGHTA and CDR2 as FQGNSA. CDR3 sequence (DNA): TGTGCCAGCAGTTCCAGGGTTAGAGGCACAGATACGCAGTATTTT. Its translation is CASSSRVRGTDTQYF.

This clonotype has a handful of counts. The chain joins TRBV27 to TRBJ2-1; D assignment may be TRBD1 or TRBD2 (5 bases each). V lost 6 bases, J lost 4 bases, and 16 bases lay in between. This CDR3 comprises 15 residues. The germline gives CDR1 MNHEY, CDR2 SMNVEV (reference sequence). DNA for the CDR3: TGTGCCAGCAGCACCAGGGAGAATGGGTACAATGAGCAGTTCTTC. Its translation is CASSTRENGYNEQFF.

There are many counts of this clonotype. The chain recombines TRBV20-1 with TRBJ2-7; TRBD1 matches at 9 bases. This CDR3 is built from 13 residues. Germline assignment: CDR1 DFQATT and CDR2 SNEGSKA (reference sequence). V lost 3 bases, J lost 4 bases, and 4 bases stayed unmatched. DNA of the CDR3: TGCAGTGCTAGGACAGGGGGTGTGTACGAGCAGTACTTC. Its translation is CSARTGGVYEQYF.

There are a few counts of this clonotype. This chain connects TRBV7-9 to TRBJ2-1, with 10 bases that match TRBD2. The germline gives CDR1 SEHNR, CDR2 FQNEAQ (reference sequence). V lost 5 bases to trimming and J lost 0 bases; unmatched junction nucleotides: 4. There are 16 residues in the CDR3. CDR3 DNA sequence: TGTGCCAGCAGCACACTAGCGGGGAGCTCCTACAATGAGCAGTTCTTC. Translation: CASSTLAGSSYNEQFF.

This clonotype has more than one count but fewer than ten. This chain joins TRBV9 and TRBJ2-3, with 7 bases that match TRBD2. The CDR3 runs to 16 residues. V shed 0 bases and J 3 bases; nucleotides not matched to a gene: 7. CDR1 is SGDLS and CDR2 is YYNGEE in the germline V gene. CDR3 coding DNA: TGTGCCAGCAGCGTAGAGGCGGGAGTAGGAACAGATACGCAGTATTTT. Protein product: CASSVEAGVGTDTQYF.

In this sample, this clonotype turned up a few times. The J gene is TRBJ2-4, the V gene TRBV12-3 or TRBV12-4; 11 nucleotides align to TRBD1. Trimming took 4 bases from V and 3 from J; bases not matched to a gene: 5. This CDR3 contains 16 residues. The CDR3 coding sequence is TGTGCCAGCAGTTCGCGGACAGGGGGCGACAAAAACATTCAGTACTTC. Its translation is CASSSRTGGDKNIQYF.

This chain connects TRBV12-3 or TRBV12-4 to TRBJ1-2; D is uncertain. The CDR3 consists of 15 residues. V was clipped by 2 bases and J by 5 bases, with 15 bases between them. The CDR3 region has the DNA TGTGCCAGCAGTTTAACCAGGCGAGAGGGATATGGCTACACCTTC. It encodes CASSLTRREGYGYTF.

This rearrangement joins TRBV4-1 to TRBJ2-7, with 11 bases identical to TRBD2. Germline-derived CDR1 and CDR2 are MGHRA and YSYEKL. With V trimmed by 4 bases and J by 2 bases, 7 bases remained unmatched. This CDR3 spans 16 amino acids. This CDR3 is CASSPDYSGRAYEQYF. In nucleotides, the CDR3 is TGCGCCAGCAGCCCTGATTATAGCGGGAGGGCCTACGAGCAGTACTTC.

V is TRBV20-1 and J is TRBJ1-5, with 7 bases lining up with TRBD1. CDR3 length equals 16 residues. V lost 6 bases, J lost 2 bases, and 13 bases stayed unmatched. The germline V gene encodes CDR1 DFQATT and CDR2 SNEGSKA (reference sequence). CDR3: CSAIDPLQGRNQPQHF. The CDR3 DNA reads as TGCAGTGCCATCGACCCGTTACAGGGGCGCAATCAGCCCCAGCATTTT.

This chain uses TRBV7-9 with TRBJ2-3, with 10 bases matching TRBD2. The CDR3 is 17 residues long. V lost 5 bases to trimming and J lost 3 bases; unmatched junction nucleotides: 11. In germline, CDR1 is SEHNR, CDR2 FQNEAQ (reference sequence). In DNA form, the CDR3 reads TGTGCCAGCAGCGCAAGGCTAGCGGGAGCGAAGACAGATACGCAGTATTTT. This sequence encodes CASSARLAGAKTDTQYF.

The chain combines TRBV6-2 or TRBV6-3 with TRBJ2-3, with TRBD2 matching 15 bases. J lost 7 bases, V lost 6 bases, and 5 bases had no gene match. CDR3 size: 15 residues. The germline V gene has CDR1 MNHEY and CDR2 SVGEGT. The chain's CDR3 is CASSLGLAGGNTQYF. For the CDR3, the DNA is TGTGCCAGCAGCTTGGGACTAGCGGGGGGAAATACGCAGTATTTT.

There are a few counts of this clonotype. This sequence joins TRBV6-1 and TRBJ2-2; 15 bases match TRBD2. Looked up from germline, CDR1 is MNHNS and CDR2 is SASEGT. The CDR3 is 17 amino acids. The V segment lost 6 bases and the J segment 5 bases; nucleotides outside the gene matches: 7. The DNA for the CDR3 is TGTGCCAGCAGCCGAAGGACTAGCGGGAGGGGAACCGGGGAGCTGTTTTTT. It is translated as CASSRRTSGRGTGELFF.

This clonotype was counted between two and nine times. V gene TRBV9 combines with J gene TRBJ1-2; no clear D. The germline V gene encodes CDR1 SGDLS and CDR2 YYNGEE. V dropped 0 bases and J dropped 1 base, with 4 bases sitting between them. The CDR3 is 13 amino acids. CDR3 loop: CASSVDHNYGYTF. CDR3 nucleotides: TGTGCCAGCAGCGTAGATCATAACTATGGCTACACCTTC.

The chain recombines TRBV2 with TRBJ2-1; TRBD1 agrees at 9 bases. V was clipped by 4 bases and J by 7 bases; unmatched bases: 2. The CDR3 extends over 13 amino acids. Germline V CDR1 and CDR2: SNHLY, FYNNEI. DNA for the CDR3: TGTGCCAGCAGTGGGGACAGGGCGAATGAGCAGTTCTTC. The encoded protein is CASSGDRANEQFF.

In DNA form, the CDR3 reads TGTGCCAGCAGTTTCTCAGGGGGCGCCCCTTCCTACGAGCAGTACTTC. Its translation is CASSFSGGAPSYEQYF. V usage is TRBV6-5 and J usage is TRBJ2-7, with 8 bases aligning to TRBD1. CDR1 MNHEY and CDR2 SVGAGI come from the germline V gene. The V segment lost 4 bases and the J segment 1 base; nucleotides outside the gene matches: 9. There are 16 residues in the CDR3.

In its sample, this clonotype was seen once. V is TRBV6-1 and J is TRBJ1-3; 7 bases fit TRBD1. This CDR3 region has 15 residues. The V gene's germline CDR1 is MNHNS and CDR2 SASEGT. The V segment lost 6 bases and the J segment 4 bases; nucleotides outside the gene matches: 9. In DNA, the CDR3 is TGTGCCAGCAGCCACGAGACAGGGCGAGGAAACACCATATATTTT. Its protein is CASSHETGRGNTIYF.

This clonotype was detected a few times. The rearrangement joins TRBV27 to TRBJ2-7; 7 positions agree with TRBD1. The V and J ends lost 3 bases and 2 bases, in that order; junction bases with no gene match: 4. Germline V lookup: CDR1 MNHEY, CDR2 SMNVEV (reference sequence). The length of the CDR3 is 14 residues. This CDR3 is CASSFGDSTYEQYF. The DNA of the CDR3 is TGTGCCAGCAGTTTCGGGGACAGCACCTACGAGCAGTACTTC.

The genes are TRBV9 and TRBJ2-7; D is undetermined. V gave up 0 bases and J gave up 7 bases, with 8 bases separating them. Looked up from germline, CDR1 is SGDLS and CDR2 is YYNGEE. The CDR3 sequence is 12 residues long. The CDR3 sequence is CASSVASGEQYF. The CDR3 DNA sequence: TGTGCCAGCAGCGTAGCTTCGGGTGAGCAGTACTTC.

V gene TRBV29-1 combines with J gene TRBJ2-1; D could derive from TRBD1 or TRBD2 (7 bases each). The CDR3 loop spans 13 amino acids. The germline V gene encodes CDR1 SQVTM and CDR2 ANQGSEA. The ends were cut back, 3 bases at V and 5 bases at J, with 11 bases in the middle. CDR3 sequence: CSVDSGTDNEQFF. In nucleotides, the CDR3 is TGCAGCGTTGACAGCGGGACAGACAATGAGCAGTTCTTC.

This clonotype was seen only a few times. This chain uses TRBV20-1 with TRBJ2-2; 11 bases map to TRBD2. This CDR3 is 15 amino acids long. CDR1 and CDR2 (germline): DFQATT, SNEGSKA (reference sequence). CDR3 residues: CREVAGGPLTGELFF. CDR3 in DNA: TGCAGGGAGGTAGCGGGAGGGCCTTTAACCGGGGAGCTGTTTTTT.

This chain connects TRBV7-9 to TRBJ2-7; 7 bases are shared with TRBD2. Germline-derived CDR1 and CDR2 are SEHNR and FQNEAQ (reference sequence). Trimming removed 5 bases from V and 7 bases from J; junction bases left unmatched: 14. This CDR3 contains 15 residues. CDR3 bases: TGTGCCAGCAGCCTAACCGGACTAGATTCGAGAGAGCAGTACTTC. Protein sequence: CASSLTGLDSREQYF.

The genes are TRBV7-2 and TRBJ2-1; either TRBD1 or TRBD2 may fit D (5 bases each). This CDR3 region has 16 residues. The germline V and J ends were trimmed by 3 bases and 3 bases, with 15 bases remaining between them. The germline CDR1 and CDR2 sequences are SGHTA and FQGNSA. CDR3 nucleotides: TGTGCCAGCAGCTTGGGACGACGGTATATCTACAATGAGCAGTTCTTC. Its protein product is CASSLGRRYIYNEQFF.

This chain links TRBV20-1 with TRBJ2-5; D assignment may be TRBD1 or TRBD2 (5 bases each). V was trimmed by 2 bases and J by 5 bases, leaving 15 bases between them. Germline assignment: CDR1 DFQATT and CDR2 SNEGSKA (reference sequence). The CDR3 runs to 14 residues. This CDR3 is CSARLGTSLETQYF. CDR3 coding DNA: TGCAGTGCTAGATTAGGGACCTCACTCGAGACCCAGTACTTC.

The rearrangement uses TRBV7-2 and TRBJ2-5, with 8 nucleotides matching TRBD2. The CDR3 runs to 15 residues. Germline V gives CDR1 SGHTA, CDR2 FQGNSA. The V segment lost 1 base and the J segment 7 bases; nucleotides outside the gene matches: 8. CDR3 coding DNA: TGTGCCAGCAGCTTAGAGGTAGCGGGGTCAGGGACCCAGTACTTC. Translation: CASSLEVAGSGTQYF.